This T cell receptor (beta chain) derives from a study of Graves' ophthalmopathy and Graves' hyperthyroidism. Study-level information: There was a collection of peripheral blood at initial diagnosis, before any treatment.

The study, taken as a whole, reports: Blood also carried most expanded thyroid clonotypes exceeding 0.001 frequency.

As for this clonotype: Its antigen is unknown.

RNA transcripts yielded amplified TCR beta CDR3 regions. Investigators did first-round RT-PCR with HTBI primers, then second-round multiplex PCR. MiXCR was run by TCRdb on the multiplex PCR reads, yielding one entry per CDR3 protein. In the table there are 600,000 to 950,000 distinct CDR3 sequences, around 40% of which are singletons. Moderate-to-severe activity, CAS ≥3, NOSPECS ≥4 and duration under 3 months were recorded for donors with ophthalmopathy. The sequence was obtained from an adult man with Graves' ophthalmopathy. Sequencing input: peripheral blood.

CDR3 in amino acids: CSVATGTGDQPQHF. DNA for the CDR3: TGCAGCGTGGCTACCGGGACAGGGGATCAGCCCCAGCATTTT. V and J are TRBV29-1 and TRBJ1-5; 10 nucleotides line up with TRBD1. This CDR3 contains 14 residues. Per the germline V gene, CDR1 is SQVTM and CDR2 is ANQGSEA. The J segment lost 5 bases and the V segment lost 6 bases, leaving 7 bases of the junction unmatched.